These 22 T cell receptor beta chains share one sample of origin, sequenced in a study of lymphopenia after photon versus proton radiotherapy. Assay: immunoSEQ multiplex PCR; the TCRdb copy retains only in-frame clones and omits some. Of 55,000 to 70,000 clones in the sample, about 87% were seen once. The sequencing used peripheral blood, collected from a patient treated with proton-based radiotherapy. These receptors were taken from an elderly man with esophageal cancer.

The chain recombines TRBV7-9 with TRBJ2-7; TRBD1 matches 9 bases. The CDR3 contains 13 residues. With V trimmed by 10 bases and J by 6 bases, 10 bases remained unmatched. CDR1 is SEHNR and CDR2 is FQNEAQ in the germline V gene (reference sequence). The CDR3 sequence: CAKSRTGEAEQYF. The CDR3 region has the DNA TGTGCCAAAAGCCGGACAGGGGAAGCCGAGCAGTACTTC.

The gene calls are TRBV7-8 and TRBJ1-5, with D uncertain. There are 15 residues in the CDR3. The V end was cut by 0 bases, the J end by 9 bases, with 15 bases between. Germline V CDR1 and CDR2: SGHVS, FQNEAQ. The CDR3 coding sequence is TGTGCCAGCAGCTTAGCTGGGCAGACCACCCGGCCCCAGCATTTT. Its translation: CASSLAGQTTRPQHF. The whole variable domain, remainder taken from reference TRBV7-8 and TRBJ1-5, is GAGVSQSPRYKVAKRGQDVALRCDPISGHVSLFWYQQALGQGPEFLTYFQNEAQLDKSGLPSDRFFAERPEGSVSTLKIQRTQQEDSAVYLCASSLAGQTTRPQHFGDGTRLSIL.

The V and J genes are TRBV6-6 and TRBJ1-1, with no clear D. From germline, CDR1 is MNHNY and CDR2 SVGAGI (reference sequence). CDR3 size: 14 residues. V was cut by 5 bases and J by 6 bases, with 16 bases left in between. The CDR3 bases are TGTGCCAGCAGTACCCCTTTAAAGAGAGCTGAAGCTTTCTTT. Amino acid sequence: CASSTPLKRAEAFF.

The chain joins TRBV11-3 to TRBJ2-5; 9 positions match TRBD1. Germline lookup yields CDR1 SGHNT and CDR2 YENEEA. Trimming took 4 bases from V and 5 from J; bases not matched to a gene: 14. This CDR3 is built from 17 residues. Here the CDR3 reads CASSSGRVGQGLETQYF. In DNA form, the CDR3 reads TGTGCCAGCAGCTCGGGGCGGGTCGGACAGGGGCTGGAGACCCAGTACTTC.

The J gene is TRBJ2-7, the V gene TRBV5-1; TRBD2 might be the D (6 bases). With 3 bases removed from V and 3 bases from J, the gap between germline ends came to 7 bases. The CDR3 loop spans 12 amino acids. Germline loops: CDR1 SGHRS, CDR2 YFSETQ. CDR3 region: CASSSDYYEQYF. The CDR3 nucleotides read TGCGCCAGCAGCTCGGACTACTACGAGCAGTACTTC.

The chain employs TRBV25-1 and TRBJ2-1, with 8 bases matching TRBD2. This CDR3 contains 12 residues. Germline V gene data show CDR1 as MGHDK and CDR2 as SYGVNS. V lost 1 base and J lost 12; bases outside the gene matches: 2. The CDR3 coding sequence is TGTGCCAGCAGTGAATTAGCGGGACGGCAGTTCTTC. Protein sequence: CASSELAGRQFF.

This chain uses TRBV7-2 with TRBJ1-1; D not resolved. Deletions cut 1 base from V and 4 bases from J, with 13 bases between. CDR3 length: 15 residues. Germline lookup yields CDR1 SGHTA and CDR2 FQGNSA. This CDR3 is CASSLGLGIATEAFF. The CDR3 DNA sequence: TGTGCCAGCAGCTTAGGGCTAGGGATTGCCACTGAAGCTTTCTTT.

Written as DNA, the CDR3 is TGTGCCACCAGCAGAGGCGGGACATCCTACGAGCAGTACTTC. Translated, it gives CATSRGGTSYEQYF. This rearrangement joins TRBV15 to TRBJ2-7; tentatively, D is TRBD1 or TRBD2 (6 bases each). The germline CDR1 and CDR2 sequences are LNHNV and YYDKDF (reference sequence). The CDR3 is 14 residues long. V was pared by 1 base and J by 1 base, with 8 bases between.

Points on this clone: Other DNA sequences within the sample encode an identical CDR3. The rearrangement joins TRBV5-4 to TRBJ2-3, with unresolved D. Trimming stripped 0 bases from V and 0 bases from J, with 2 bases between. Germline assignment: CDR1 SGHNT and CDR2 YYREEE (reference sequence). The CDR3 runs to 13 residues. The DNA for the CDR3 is TGTGCCAGCAGCTTGGATAGCACAGATACGCAGTATTTT. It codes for CASSLDSTDTQYF.

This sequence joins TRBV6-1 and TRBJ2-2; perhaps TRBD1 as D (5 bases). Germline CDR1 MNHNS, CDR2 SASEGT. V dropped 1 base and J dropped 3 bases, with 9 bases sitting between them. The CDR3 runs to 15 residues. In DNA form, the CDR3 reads TGTGCCAGCAGTGAAGTTCAGGGCCACACCGGGGAGCTGTTTTTT. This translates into CASSEVQGHTGELFF.

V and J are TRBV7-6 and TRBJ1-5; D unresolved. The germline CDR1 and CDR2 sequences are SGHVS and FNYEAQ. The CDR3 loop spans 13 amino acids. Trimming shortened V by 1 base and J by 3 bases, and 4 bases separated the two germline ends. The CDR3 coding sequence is TGTGCCAGCAGCTTAGGGGCCAATCAGCCCCAGCATTTT. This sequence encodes CASSLGANQPQHF.

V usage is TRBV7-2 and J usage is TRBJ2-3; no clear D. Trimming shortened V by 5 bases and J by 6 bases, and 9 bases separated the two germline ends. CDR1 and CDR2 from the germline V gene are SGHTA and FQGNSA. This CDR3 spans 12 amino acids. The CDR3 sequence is CASSRPVDTQYF. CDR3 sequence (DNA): TGTGCCAGCAGCCGACCGGTGGATACGCAGTATTTT. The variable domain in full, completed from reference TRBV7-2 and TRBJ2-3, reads GAGVSQSPSNKVTEKGKDVELRCDPISGHTALYWYRQSLGQGLEFLIYFQGNSAPDKSGLPSDRFSAERTGGSVSTLTIQRTQQEDSAVYLCASSRPVDTQYFGPGTRLTVL.

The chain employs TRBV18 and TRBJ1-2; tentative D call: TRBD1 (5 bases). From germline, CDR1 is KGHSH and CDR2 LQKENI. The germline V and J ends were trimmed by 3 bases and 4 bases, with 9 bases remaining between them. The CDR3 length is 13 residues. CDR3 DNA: TGTGCCAGCTCACCGGACACTTCCTATGGCTACACCTTC. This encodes CASSPDTSYGYTF.

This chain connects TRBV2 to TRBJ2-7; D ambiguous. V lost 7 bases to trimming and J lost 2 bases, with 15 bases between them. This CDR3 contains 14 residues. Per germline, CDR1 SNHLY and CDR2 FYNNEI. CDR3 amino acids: CASTSTVPPYEQYF. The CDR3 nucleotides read TGTGCCAGCACGTCGACCGTACCCCCCTACGAGCAGTACTTC.

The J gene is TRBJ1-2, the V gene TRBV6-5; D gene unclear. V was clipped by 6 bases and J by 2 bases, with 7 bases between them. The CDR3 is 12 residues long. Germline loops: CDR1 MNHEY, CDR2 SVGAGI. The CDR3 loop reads CASSTKNYGYTF. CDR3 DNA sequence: TGTGCCAGCAGCACAAAAAACTATGGCTACACCTTC.

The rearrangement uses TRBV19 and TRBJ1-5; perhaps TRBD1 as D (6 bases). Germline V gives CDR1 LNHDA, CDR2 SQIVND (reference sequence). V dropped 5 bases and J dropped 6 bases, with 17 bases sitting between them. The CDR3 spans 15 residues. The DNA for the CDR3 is TGTGCCAGTAGTGCAAGACAGGTCGCCGGTCAGCCCCAGCATTTT. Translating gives CASSARQVAGQPQHF.

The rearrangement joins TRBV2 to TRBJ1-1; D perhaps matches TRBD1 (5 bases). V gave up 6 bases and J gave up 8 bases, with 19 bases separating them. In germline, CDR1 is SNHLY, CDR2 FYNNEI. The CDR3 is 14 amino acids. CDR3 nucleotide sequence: TGTGCCAGCAGAAAAGACTTGGACATCCCCGAAGCTTTCTTT. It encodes CASRKDLDIPEAFF.

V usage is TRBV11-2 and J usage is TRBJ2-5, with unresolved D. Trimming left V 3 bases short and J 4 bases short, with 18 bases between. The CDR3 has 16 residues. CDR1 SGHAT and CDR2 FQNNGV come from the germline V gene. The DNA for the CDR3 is TGTGCCAGCAGCTTTGATGTGTTTGGGGTGGGAGAGACCCAGTACTTC. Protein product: CASSFDVFGVGETQYF.

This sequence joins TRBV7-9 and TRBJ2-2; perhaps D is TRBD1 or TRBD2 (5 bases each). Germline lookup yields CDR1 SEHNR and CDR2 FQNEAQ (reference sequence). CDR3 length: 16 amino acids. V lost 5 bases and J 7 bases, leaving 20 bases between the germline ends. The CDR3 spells CASSPLPPGQGGELFF. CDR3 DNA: TGTGCCAGCAGCCCGCTTCCTCCGGGGCAGGGCGGGGAGCTGTTTTTT.

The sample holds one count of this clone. This CDR3 is CASSPPGGNTIYF. The DNA for the CDR3 is TGTGCCAGTAGTCCCCCGGGCGGAAACACCATATATTTT. V gene TRBV19 combines with J gene TRBJ1-3; D is unclear. The germline V gene has CDR1 LNHDA and CDR2 SQIVND (reference sequence). The CDR3 extends over 13 amino acids. V was shortened by 5 bases and J by 4 bases, with 9 bases between the two germline ends.

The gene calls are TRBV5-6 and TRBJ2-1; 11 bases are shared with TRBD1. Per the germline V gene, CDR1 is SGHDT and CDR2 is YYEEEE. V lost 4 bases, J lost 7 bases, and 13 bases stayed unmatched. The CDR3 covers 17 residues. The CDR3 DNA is TGTGCCAGCAGCCCCAGACTCGGGGACAGGGGGGGTAATGAGCAGTTCTTC. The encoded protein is CASSPRLGDRGGNEQFF.

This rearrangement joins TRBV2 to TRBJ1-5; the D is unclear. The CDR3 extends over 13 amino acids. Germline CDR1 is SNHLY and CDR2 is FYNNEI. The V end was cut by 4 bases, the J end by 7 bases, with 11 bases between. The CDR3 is CASSVMHRQPQHF. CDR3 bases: TGTGCCAGCAGTGTTATGCATCGACAGCCCCAGCATTTT.